This TCR beta chain originates from a study of T cell responses to AZD1222 COVID-19 vaccine. The study, taken as a whole, reports: Clonal diversity was possibly underestimated; the donors were predominantly white British and more often female. Just a handful of AZD1222 recipients tested seropositive at baseline. Reports indicate that nearly half of spike-specific TCRs are directed at unmutated variant regions.

Only one count was recorded for this clone. Antigen: not known. Trimming stripped 1 base from V and 2 bases from J, with 2 bases between. This CDR3 has 12 residues. The germline V gene has CDR1 GTSNPN and CDR2 SVGIG (reference sequence). Measured with immunoSEQ multiplex PCR; TCRdb has only the in-frame clones, and not every one. The sample contains about 180,000 clones, about 90% of which appear only once. This chain links TRBV30 with TRBJ2-2; the D is unclear. The receptor was isolated from an adult in good health. The source material was peripheral blood, sampled on day 0 of AZD1222 vaccination. Written as DNA, the CDR3 is TGTGCCTGGAGTGCTAACACCGGGGAGCTGTTTTTT. The encoded protein is CAWSANTGELFF.